Presented here are 23 T cell receptor beta chains from one specimen sequenced in a study of cytomegalovirus exposure and HLA in healthy donors. The PCR employed 60 Vbeta primers together with 13 Jbeta primers. Here immunoSEQ multiplex PCR was the method, and the copy in TCRdb shows in-frame clones only, minus some. The sample yields about 140,000 clones, approximately 80% seen once. The sample comprised PBMCs. The source is a man aged 50 to 60 in good health and CMV-seronegative.

This chain joins TRBV7-2 and TRBJ2-7, with D tentatively TRBD1 (5 bases). CDR1 SGHTA and CDR2 FQGNSA come from the germline V gene. Trimming took off 0 bases at V and 11 bases at J, with 11 bases between the two ends. The CDR3 has 12 residues. The chain's CDR3 is CASSLAQGAKYF. The CDR3 region has the DNA TGTGCCAGCAGCTTAGCGCAAGGGGCGAAGTACTTC.

The J gene is TRBJ2-2, the V gene TRBV18; possible D gene TRBD1, 5 bases. The germline V gene encodes CDR1 KGHSH and CDR2 LQKENI. V shed 1 base and J shed 5 bases, with 17 bases lying between them. The CDR3 length is 17 residues. CDR3 sequence: CASSPLDSETVTGELFF. The CDR3 DNA sequence: TGTGCCAGCTCACCACTCGATTCCGAGACAGTGACCGGGGAGCTGTTTTTT.

As for this clone: Additional DNA sequences in this sample encode the identical CDR3. The rearrangement links TRBV6-5 to TRBJ2-3, with 12 bases fitting TRBD2. The ends lost 6 bases at V and 5 bases at J; junction bases unmatched: 6. Per the germline V gene, CDR1 is MNHEY and CDR2 is SVGAGI. The CDR3 has 15 amino acids. CDR3 nucleotide sequence: TGTGCCAGCAGCCGACTAGCGGGAGATGGAGATACGCAGTATTTT. Its protein is CASSRLAGDGDTQYF.

This clone was detected a few times. The chain joins TRBV2 to TRBJ1-2; 9 bases map to TRBD1. Germline V gene lookup returns CDR1 SNHLY and CDR2 FYNNEI. The length of the CDR3 is 12 residues. Trimming cost V 7 bases and J 8 bases; bases outside gene matches: 5. In DNA form, the CDR3 reads TGTGCCAGCAACTACAGGGGGCTAGGCTACACCTTC. As protein: CASNYRGLGYTF.

The V gene is TRBV5-1, the J gene TRBJ1-1; no clear D gene. The CDR3 runs to 16 residues. Germline V gene data show CDR1 as SGHRS and CDR2 as YFSETQ. V was trimmed by 0 bases and J by 0 bases, leaving 12 bases between them. The CDR3 nucleotides are TGCGCCAGCAGCTTGGACAGATTAAACATGAACACTGAAGCTTTCTTT. Protein: CASSLDRLNMNTEAFF.

The genes are TRBV11-3 and TRBJ2-3, with 8 bases lining up with TRBD1. CDR1 SGHNT and CDR2 YENEEA come from the germline V gene. This CDR3 is 18 amino acids long. Germline trimming cut 1 base from V and 0 bases from J; bases unmatched to any gene: 9. CDR3 residues: CASSLGTGIISSTDTQYF. Here the CDR3 DNA reads TGTGCCAGCAGCTTAGGGACAGGGATCATTTCTAGCACAGATACGCAGTATTTT.

This sequence joins TRBV9 and TRBJ2-5; D not certain. Germline-derived CDR1 and CDR2 are SGDLS and YYNGEE. Deletions cut 4 bases from V and 2 bases from J, with 9 bases between. The CDR3 loop spans 13 amino acids. The CDR3 sequence is CASSRLVQETQYF. In DNA, the CDR3 is TGTGCCAGCAGCCGACTGGTACAAGAGACCCAGTACTTC.

The J gene is TRBJ2-2, the V gene TRBV5-1, with a weak D call TRBD2 (5 bases). The germline CDR1 and CDR2 sequences are SGHRS and YFSETQ. CDR3 length: 15 residues. V was cut by 1 base and J by 7 bases, with 14 bases left in between. For the CDR3, the DNA is TGCGCCAGCAGCTTGCGGAAACAAGAGGGCGGGGAGCTGTTTTTT. It encodes CASSLRKQEGGELFF.

The chain couples TRBV6-5 to TRBJ1-1; 7 positions match TRBD1. The CDR3 has 13 residues. Germline V gene data show CDR1 as MNHEY and CDR2 as SVGAGI. J lost 1 base, V lost 7 bases, and 3 bases had no gene match. The CDR3 DNA reads TGTGCCAGCACAGGGACAGCGAACACTGAAGCTTTCTTT. Its protein product is CASTGTANTEAFF.

The chain is built from TRBV5-4 and TRBJ1-1; D gene ambiguous. The CDR3 spans 13 residues. Germline CDR1 SGHNT, CDR2 YYREEE (reference sequence). V was cut by 4 bases and J by 5 bases, with 12 bases left in between. CDR3: CASSLGVGTEAFF. Written as DNA, the CDR3 is TGTGCCAGCAGCCTCGGGGTCGGGACTGAAGCTTTCTTT.

The rearrangement joins TRBV5-1 to TRBJ2-7; tentatively, D is TRBD2 (6 bases). The CDR3 is 14 residues long. CDR1 SGHRS and CDR2 YFSETQ come from the germline V gene. V was trimmed by 0 bases and J by 7 bases, leaving 14 bases between them. The DNA for the CDR3 is TGCGCCAGCAGCTTGGGGGACTTTTCGGGGGAGCAGTACTTC. It translates to CASSLGDFSGEQYF.

The count of this clone is one. The chain employs TRBV28 and TRBJ2-3, with 10 bases fitting TRBD2. With V trimmed by 6 bases and J by 2 bases, 5 bases remained unmatched. This CDR3 has 15 residues. Germline lookup yields CDR1 MDHEN and CDR2 SYDVKM. CDR3 region: CASSLAGVITDTQYF. The CDR3, as DNA: TGTGCCAGCAGCCTAGCGGGAGTTATCACAGATACGCAGTATTTT.

J is TRBJ2-5 and V is TRBV7-6; 11 positions agree with TRBD2. This CDR3 is 15 amino acids long. Losses at the gene ends were 4 bases for V and 2 bases for J; bases not matched to a gene: 3. Germline CDR1 and CDR2: SGHVS and FNYEAQ. CDR3 amino acids: CASSSGTSGQETQYF. As DNA, the CDR3 is TGTGCCAGCAGCTCAGGGACTAGCGGACAAGAGACCCAGTACTTC.

V usage is TRBV7-6 and J usage is TRBJ2-6; the D is unclear. V gave up 7 bases and J gave up 0 bases, with 10 bases separating them. Per the germline V gene, CDR1 is SGHVS and CDR2 is FNYEAQ. This CDR3 is 15 amino acids long. The CDR3, as DNA: TGTGCCAGCACCCTAGAGATCTCTGGGGCCAACGTCCTGACTTTC. Amino acids: CASTLEISGANVLTF.

The V and J genes are TRBV5-1 and TRBJ2-1, with D perhaps matching TRBD2 (7 bases). The CDR3 sequence is 16 residues long. Germline CDR1 is SGHRS and CDR2 is YFSETQ. Trimming cost V 2 bases and J 1 base, with 13 bases left between them. CDR3: CASSFEGGLSYNEQFF. The CDR3 DNA sequence: TGCGCCAGCAGCTTTGAGGGGGGGCTTTCCTACAATGAGCAGTTCTTC.

The chain recombines TRBV4-1 with TRBJ2-7; tentatively, D is TRBD1 (6 bases). V was trimmed by 0 bases and J by 3 bases, leaving 15 bases between them. CDR1 and CDR2 from the germline V gene are MGHRA and YSYEKL. The CDR3 has 16 amino acids. The CDR3 sequence is CASSQDSGLDSYEQYF. DNA of the CDR3: TGCGCCAGCAGCCAAGATTCGGGTCTGGACAGCTACGAGCAGTACTTC.

The chain uses TRBV6-5 and TRBJ2-1; D not resolved. This CDR3 comprises 14 residues. Trimming left V 7 bases short and J 0 bases short, with 10 bases between. CDR1 MNHEY and CDR2 SVGAGI come from the germline V gene. The CDR3 spells CASTRSRSYNEQFF. DNA for the CDR3: TGTGCCAGCACCCGCAGTCGCTCCTACAATGAGCAGTTCTTC.

The chain links TRBV27 to TRBJ2-7, with 9 bases that match TRBD1. This CDR3 contains 16 residues. Germline V gene sequence: CDR1 MNHEY, CDR2 SMNVEV (reference sequence). The J segment lost 4 bases and the V segment lost 4 bases, leaving 11 bases of the junction unmatched. CDR3 sequence reads: CASSSKDRGFAYEQYF. The CDR3 coding sequence is TGTGCCAGCAGTTCGAAGGACAGGGGTTTTGCTTACGAGCAGTACTTC.

This chain links TRBV9 with TRBJ2-7, with a tentative D call TRBD2 (7 bases). The CDR3 is 14 amino acids. V gave up 2 bases and J gave up 6 bases, with 15 bases separating them. Germline-derived CDR1 and CDR2 are SGDLS and YYNGEE. The CDR3 sequence is CASSVAGAVREQYF. CDR3 DNA: TGTGCCAGCAGCGTCGCGGGGGCGGTCCGCGAGCAGTACTTC.

This clone was recorded a few times. V is TRBV7-9 and J is TRBJ2-5; 9 nucleotides agree with TRBD2. CDR1 and CDR2 (germline): SEHNR, FQNEAQ (reference sequence). The CDR3 contains 17 residues. V lost 2 bases to trimming and J lost 2 bases; unmatched junction nucleotides: 9. This CDR3 is CASSLYGGRAPQETQYF. For the CDR3, the DNA is TGTGCCAGCAGCTTATATGGCGGGAGGGCCCCACAAGAGACCCAGTACTTC.

The V gene is TRBV2, the J gene TRBJ2-1, with D perhaps matching TRBD1 (5 bases). CDR1 is SNHLY and CDR2 is FYNNEI in the germline V gene. CDR3 length: 15 amino acids. The ends were cut back, 5 bases at V and 6 bases at J, with 17 bases in the middle. The DNA of the CDR3 is TGTGCCAGCAGTTTTTCAAGCCGACAGTCCAATGAGCAGTTCTTC. It codes for CASSFSSRQSNEQFF.

The CDR3 loop reads CASSFDRDNSPLHF. DNA for the CDR3: TGTGCCAGCAGTTTCGACAGAGATAATTCACCCCTCCACTTT. The rearrangement joins TRBV27 to TRBJ1-6; perhaps TRBD1 as D (5 bases). The CDR3 length is 14 residues. CDR1 is MNHEY, CDR2 SMNVEV, per germline (reference sequence). V lost 3 bases to trimming and J lost 5 bases, with 8 bases between them.

The V call is TRBV7-9, the J call TRBJ2-5, with 8 nucleotides matching TRBD2. The CDR3 covers 15 residues. Germline CDR1 and CDR2: SEHNR and FQNEAQ (reference sequence). Losses at the gene ends were 5 bases for V and 4 bases for J; bases not matched to a gene: 9. CDR3 residues: CASSPRTGGGETQYF. The CDR3 DNA reads TGTGCCAGCAGCCCTCGGACGGGAGGGGGAGAGACCCAGTACTTC.